The entry that follows covers one T cell receptor (beta chain) sequence. Its target is not known. CDR1 is KGHSH and CDR2 is LQKENI in the germline V gene. The ends were cut back, 5 bases at V and 5 bases at J, with 15 bases in the middle. The CDR3 extends over 14 amino acids. The assay was immunoSEQ multiplex PCR, and TCRdb's table has in-frame clones only and misses some. The table includes about 42,000 clones, 80% to 90% detected once. The data derive from a study of a mutant IDH1 vaccine in newly diagnosed glioma. About the study: The start of vaccination came 4-6 weeks after radiotherapy alone, or with temozolomide cycles. Former treatment meant radiotherapy, temozolomide, or both; the majority had gotten both. Averaging roughly 40 years of age, treated patients were around 60% male and roughly 40% female.

Specified time point: week 5, during vaccination. Each dose of the vaccine consisted of 300 ug of mutant IDH1 20-mer peptide, with topical imiquimod. Sequenced material: PBMCs, taken from a glioma patient whose treatment included an IDH1 peptide vaccine. This chain joins TRBV18 and TRBJ2-5, with TRBD1 as a possible D gene (5 bases). The clonotype comes from a man aged 35 to 55 with glioma. The CDR3 reads CASSSAIQAETQYF. CDR3 coding DNA: TGTGCCAGCTCATCCGCCATACAGGCGGAGACCCAGTACTTC.